The T cell receptor beta chain under discussion was sequenced for a study of shared clonotypes between healthy human individuals. Donors, healthy HIV-negative adults, lacked recent acute infections or vaccinations. When samples were unsorted, roughly 100 million PBMCs were used for genomic DNA. Germline assignment: CDR1 SGHTA and CDR2 FQGNSA. CDR3 length equals 16 residues. V dropped 0 bases and J dropped 4; count of bases not matched to a gene: 7. PCR replicates from unsorted PBMC used approximately 0.3 ug DNA, and this amount was 25,000 to 30,000 T cell genomes. TCRdb keeps only in-frame clones here, not all; method: immunoSEQ multiplex PCR. Here the sample spans approximately 480,000 clones, about three quarters being singletons.

The TCR was taken from a woman in her 40s in good health. Some clones in this sample may be carry-over from other donors' samples. This sequence joins TRBV7-2 and TRBJ2-7, with 9 bases aligning to TRBD2. Sequencing was performed on PBMCs. The CDR3 bases are TGTGCCAGCAGCTTAGCGAGTTCAACTAGCGGGTACGAGCAGTACTTC. Protein: CASSLASSTSGYEQYF.